The rows below give T cell receptor beta chains drawn from one sample of a study of cytomegalovirus exposure and HLA in healthy donors. Sequenced by immunoSEQ multiplex PCR; TCRdb stores in-frame clones only, minus some. The sample holds under 200,000 clones, just under 80% seen once. The sequenced sample consisted of PBMCs. The receptor source for this set is a woman between 50 and 59 years old in good health and CMV-seropositive. Both conserved end residues are part of each CDR3. A D gene is named only where the DNA matches it firmly. Clone size is not always given. Where it is, it says once, few, many or a class for expanded clones.

size: NA
V: TRBV10-3
length: 13
J: TRBJ1-5
D: NA
CDR3: CAIRGALNQPQHF
DNA: TGTGCCATCAGGGGGGCCTTAAATCAGCCCCAGCATTTT

size: NA
V: TRBV6-4
length: 12
J: TRBJ1-1
D: NA
CDR3: CASRITSEGAFF
DNA: TGTGCCAGCAGAATAACGTCGGAGGGAGCTTTCTTT

size: NA
V: TRBV2
length: 14
J: TRBJ1-6
D: NA
CDR3: CASYGWEGGSPLHF
DNA: TGTGCCAGCTACGGGTGGGAGGGGGGTTCACCCCTCCACTTT

size: NA
V: TRBV28
length: 14
J: TRBJ2-3
D: TRBD2
CDR3: CASSLLAGVYTQYF
DNA: TGTGCCAGCAGTTTACTGGCGGGGGTTTATACGCAGTATTTT

size: NA
V: TRBV7-2
length: 12
J: TRBJ2-7
D: NA
CDR3: CASSQTGYEQYF
DNA: TGTGCCAGCAGCCAGACCGGGTACGAGCAGTACTTC

size: NA
V: TRBV6-5
length: 15
J: TRBJ2-7
D: NA
CDR3: CASSLTGTPPYEQYF
DNA: TGTGCCAGCAGTCTAACCGGGACACCTCCCTACGAGCAGTACTTC

size: NA
V: TRBV19
length: 15
J: TRBJ2-5
D: NA
CDR3: CASSLIGLDGVTQYF
DNA: TGTGCCAGTAGTCTGATAGGGCTAGACGGGGTGACCCAGTACTTC

size: NA
V: TRBV4-3
length: 16
J: TRBJ1-4
D: NA
CDR3: CASSPERAGLNEKLFF
DNA: TGCGCCAGCAGCCCAGAACGCGCAGGGCTGAATGAAAAGCTGTTTTTT

size: NA
V: TRBV5-6
length: 14
J: TRBJ2-7
D: NA
CDR3: CASSRVWSSYEQYF
DNA: TGTGCCAGCAGCCGGGTGTGGAGCTCCTACGAGCAGTACTTC

size: NA
V: TRBV5-4
length: 15
J: TRBJ2-7
D: TRBD2
CDR3: CASSYPSGRAGVQYF
DNA: TGTGCCAGCAGTTATCCGAGCGGGAGGGCGGGGGTGCAGTACTTC

size: NA
V: TRBV7-2
length: 16
J: TRBJ1-3
D: TRBD1
CDR3: CASSPDRGRSGNTIYF
DNA: TGTGCCAGCAGCCCGGACAGGGGACGCTCTGGAAACACCATATATTTT

size: NA
V: TRBV6-5
length: 15
J: TRBJ1-2
D: TRBD1
CDR3: CASTKETGPKIGYTF
DNA: TGTGCCAGCACCAAAGAGACAGGGCCTAAAATAGGCTACACCTTC

size: once
V: TRBV4-1
length: 16
J: TRBJ2-7
D: TRBD1
CDR3: CASSHTPGTGEDEQYF
DNA: TGCGCCAGCAGCCACACTCCCGGGACAGGGGAGGACGAGCAGTACTTC